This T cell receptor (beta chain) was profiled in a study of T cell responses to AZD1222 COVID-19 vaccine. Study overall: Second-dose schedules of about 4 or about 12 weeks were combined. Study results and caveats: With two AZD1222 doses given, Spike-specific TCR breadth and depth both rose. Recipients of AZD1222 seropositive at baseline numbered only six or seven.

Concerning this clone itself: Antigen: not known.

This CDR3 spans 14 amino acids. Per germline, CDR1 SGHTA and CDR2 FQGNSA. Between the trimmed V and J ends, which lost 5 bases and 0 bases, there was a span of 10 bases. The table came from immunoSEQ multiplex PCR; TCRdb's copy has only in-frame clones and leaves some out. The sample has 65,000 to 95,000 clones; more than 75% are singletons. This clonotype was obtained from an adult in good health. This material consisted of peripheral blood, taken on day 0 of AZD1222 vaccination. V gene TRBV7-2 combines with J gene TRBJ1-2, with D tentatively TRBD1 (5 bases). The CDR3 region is CASSPDIANYGYTF. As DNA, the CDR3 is TGTGCCAGCAGCCCGGACATAGCTAACTATGGCTACACCTTC.